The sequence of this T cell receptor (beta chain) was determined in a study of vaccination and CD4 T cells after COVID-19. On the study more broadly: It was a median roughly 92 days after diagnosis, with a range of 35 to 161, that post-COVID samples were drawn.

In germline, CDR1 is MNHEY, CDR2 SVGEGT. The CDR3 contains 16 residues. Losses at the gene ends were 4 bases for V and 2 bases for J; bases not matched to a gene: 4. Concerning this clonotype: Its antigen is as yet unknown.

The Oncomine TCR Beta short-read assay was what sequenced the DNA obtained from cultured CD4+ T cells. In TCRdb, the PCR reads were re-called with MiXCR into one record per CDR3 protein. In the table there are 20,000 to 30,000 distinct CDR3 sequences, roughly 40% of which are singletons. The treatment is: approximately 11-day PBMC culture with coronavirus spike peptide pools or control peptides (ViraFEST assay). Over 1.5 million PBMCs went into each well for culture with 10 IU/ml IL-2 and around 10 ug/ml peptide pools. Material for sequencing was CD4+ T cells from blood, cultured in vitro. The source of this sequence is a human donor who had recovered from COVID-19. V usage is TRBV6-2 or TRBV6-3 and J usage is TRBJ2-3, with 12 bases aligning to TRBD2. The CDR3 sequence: CASSFRLAGDTDTQYF. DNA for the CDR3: TGTGCCAGCAGTTTTCGACTAGCGGGGGACACAGATACGCAGTATTTT.